The 3 T cell receptor beta chains listed next were all sequenced from one sample in a study of spatial heterogeneity in lung cancer (dated by TCRdb to between 2017 and 2020). This specimen's time point label, interpreted: sample taken at primary tumor resection. For TCR sequencing, whole RNA was extracted from tumor and nontumor lung tissue, or from cryopreserved PBMC samples, and no cell sorting was done. Libraries were built with 5' RACE. The reads were generated on a NextSeq 500. Starting from the raw public reads, TCRdb applied fastp trimming at Q25, assembled clones with MiXCR and retained in-frame beta chains. Rows are unified per CDR3 protein, each entry keeping the most common DNA and genes. The sample table records 65,000 to 85,000 distinct CDR3 sequences; approximately 18% of these occur just once. 5.5% to 7% of the sample belongs to the ten largest clones. Sequenced material: PBMCs, taken at surgery. These receptors all come from a male donor with early-stage non-small cell lung cancer.

The chain combines TRBV7-9 with TRBJ2-5; D unclear. This CDR3 contains 14 residues. V lost 3 bases and J lost 1, with 9 bases in between. Per germline, CDR1 SEHNR and CDR2 FQNEAQ (reference sequence). The CDR3 here is CASSLKGIQETQYF. The CDR3 DNA is TGTGCCAGCAGCTTGAAAGGGATCCAAGAGACCCAGTACTTC.

This clonotype has at least ten counts. The chain employs TRBV4-1 and TRBJ1-3; D is unclear. CDR1 and CDR2 (germline): MGHRA, YSYEKL. V was clipped by 0 bases and J by 4 bases, with 10 bases between them. CDR3 length: 15 residues. For the CDR3, the DNA is TGCGCCAGCAGCCAAGATCGGGCAGCCGGAAACACCATATATTTT. Residues: CASSQDRAAGNTIYF.

The chain uses TRBV20-1 and TRBJ2-2; 8 bases fit TRBD2. The CDR3 extends over 15 amino acids. J lost 6 bases, V lost 0 bases, and 6 bases had no gene match. The germline CDR1 and CDR2 sequences are DFQATT and SNEGSKA (reference sequence). CDR3 sequence reads: CSARDPAGEAGELFF. CDR3 bases: TGCAGTGCTAGAGATCCAGCGGGAGAGGCCGGGGAGCTGTTTTTT.